This record covers a single T cell receptor (beta chain). Its matching antigen is unknown. This specimen belongs to a study of T cell responses to AZD1222 COVID-19 vaccine. Produced via immunoSEQ multiplex PCR; TCRdb's table is partial and in-frame only. The sample includes around 200,000 clones, just over 90% of them seen just once. V gave up 3 bases and J gave up 5 bases, with 10 bases separating them. The CDR3 contains 13 residues. Study-wide findings and caveats: Clonal diversity was possibly underestimated, and white British individuals and females predominated among donors.

This TCR was sampled from an adult in good health. The gene calls are TRBV12-3 or TRBV12-4 and TRBJ1-1, with D hard to call. The source material was peripheral blood, sampled on day 0 of AZD1222 vaccination. The CDR3: CASSFMRATEAFF. CDR3 sequence (DNA): TGTGCCAGCAGTTTTATGAGAGCAACTGAAGCTTTCTTT.